One sample yielded the 31 T cell receptor beta chains listed below, sequenced in a study of CD8+CD57+ T cells in acquired aplastic anemia. Profiling that covered TCR beta VDJ and CDR3 relied on genomic DNA as its template. TCRdb redid the calling of the reads with MiXCR, one entry per CDR3 protein. Seen here are under 500,000 distinct CDR3 sequences, about a third observed once, and the top ten hold about 0.8%. All patients picked for sequencing had shown, by flow cytometry, an expansion of CD8+CD57+ cells. Material for sequencing was sorted CD4+, CD8+, or CD8+CD57+ T cells (not recorded which) from PBMCs. These receptors all stem from a human donor with aplastic anemia.

V usage is TRBV5-5 and J usage is TRBJ2-5, with 8 positions matching TRBD2. The V gene end was trimmed by 0 bases and the J gene end by 1 base; junction bases not matched to a gene: 8. CDR1 is SGHKS and CDR2 is YYEKEE in the germline V gene (reference sequence). The CDR3 loop spans 17 amino acids. CDR3 sequence (DNA): TGTGCCAGCAGCTTGGCGGGCAGTAGCGGGGTCCAAGAGACCCAGTACTTC. It codes for CASSLAGSSGVQETQYF.

The rearrangement joins TRBV2 to TRBJ2-2, with 7 bases identical to TRBD2. CDR1 SNHLY and CDR2 FYNNEI come from the germline V gene. Trimming cost V 4 bases and J 4 bases; bases outside gene matches: 9. This CDR3 comprises 16 residues. The CDR3 here is CASSAPSRGGTGELFF. CDR3 bases: TGTGCCAGCAGTGCACCGTCCCGCGGGGGCACCGGGGAGCTGTTTTTT.

As concerns this clonotype: This may arise from a read error, as a much more abundant clone is one base away. The CDR3 end shows no conserved phenylalanine or tryptophan, and so a read error is likely. The rearrangement links TRBV9 to TRBJ2-1, with D hard to call. V was cut by 4 bases and J by 8 bases, with 7 bases left in between. CDR1 SGDLS and CDR2 YYNGEE come from the germline V gene. This CDR3 is built from 11 residues. The CDR3: CASSRVDEQFL. The CDR3, as DNA: TGTGCCAGCAGCCGTGTCGATGAGCAGTTCCTC.

This clonotype was seen many times. The V call is TRBV7-9, the J call TRBJ2-7; 7 nucleotides align to TRBD2. CDR1 and CDR2 from the germline V gene are SEHNR and FQNEAQ (reference sequence). The CDR3 covers 12 residues. J was trimmed by 4 bases and V by 5 bases; bases with no gene match: 2. CDR3 protein: CASSPSGYEQYF. The CDR3 DNA reads as TGTGCCAGCAGCCCTAGCGGTTACGAGCAGTACTTC.

On this clonotype: Being one base from a much bigger clone, this may be a read error. This chain links TRBV7-2 with TRBJ2-7; weak D call: TRBD2 (6 bases). The CDR3 sequence is 12 residues long. The V gene lost 6 bases and the J gene lost 6 bases, with 12 bases spanning the gap. Germline lookup yields CDR1 SGHTA and CDR2 FQGNSA. CDR3 coding DNA: TGTGCCAGCAGTTACGGGGGAGGCGAGCAGTACTTC. Its protein is CASSYGGGEQYF.

Concerning this clonotype: Possible read error: a much larger clone is one base away. The CDR3 does not close with the conserved phenylalanine or tryptophan, likely indicating a read error. The DNA is left out, because the CDR3 cannot be placed on it with certainty; the CDR3 is given as TCRdb lists it. The CDR3 spells CSVEPRGPNL. This sequence joins TRBV29-1 and TRBJ2-7; the D call TRBD1 from the table was never checked on the DNA. Inclusive of both ends, the CDR3 amounts to 10 amino acids. Germline V gene data show CDR1 as SQVTM and CDR2 as ANQGSEA.

This clonotype was observed at least ten times. The chain carries TRBV15 and TRBJ2-1, with D perhaps assigned TRBD1 or TRBD2 (5 bases each). Germline CDR1 and CDR2: LNHNV and YYDKDF (reference sequence). The germline V and J ends were trimmed by 1 base and 7 bases, with 14 bases remaining between them. The CDR3 is 15 amino acids. CDR3: CATSRGSFWGNEQFF. The CDR3 nucleotides are TGTGCCACCAGCAGAGGAAGCTTCTGGGGGAATGAGCAGTTCTTC.

This clonotype has a count of ten or more. V and J are TRBV10-3 and TRBJ1-2, with 9 bases lining up with TRBD1. The CDR3 runs to 13 residues. Germline V lookup: CDR1 ENHRY, CDR2 SYGVKD. V gave up 3 bases and J gave up 8 bases; unmatched junction bases: 4. In nucleotides, the CDR3 is TGTGCCATCAGTGAACGACAGGGGGGCGGCTACACCTTC. Translation: CAISERQGGGYTF.

This clonotype was seen more than once but under ten times. V gene TRBV5-1 combines with J gene TRBJ1-6; D not certain. Between the trimmed V and J ends, which lost 1 base and 8 bases, there was a span of 13 bases. The CDR3 has 15 amino acids. The germline gives CDR1 SGHRS, CDR2 YFSETQ. CDR3 DNA sequence: TGCGCCAGCAGCTTGCCTCCAGGAGAGGATTCACCCCTCCACTTT. Residues: CASSLPPGEDSPLHF.

This clonotype has a count of ten or more. CDR3 coding DNA: TGTGCCAGCCTCCCAGTCAGAGCCGGGGAGCTGTTTTTT. Translated, it gives CASLPVRAGELFF. The chain links TRBV2 to TRBJ2-2, with no clear D. CDR1 is SNHLY and CDR2 is FYNNEI in the germline V gene. This CDR3 spans 13 amino acids. The V and J ends lost 8 bases and 6 bases respectively, with 13 bases between them.

The V call is TRBV5-1, the J call TRBJ2-2, with a possible D match to TRBD1 (6 bases). With 6 bases removed from V and 1 base from J, the gap between germline ends came to 10 bases. The CDR3 covers 14 residues. Germline CDR1 is SGHRS and CDR2 is YFSETQ. The CDR3 spells CASTETGNTGELFF. CDR3 coding DNA: TGCGCCAGCACGGAGACAGGGAACACCGGGGAGCTGTTTTTT.

This clonotype has a count of ten or more. The genes are TRBV7-2 and TRBJ2-1; D is unclear. The germline V gene has CDR1 SGHTA and CDR2 FQGNSA. The CDR3 runs 11 residues. Between the trimmed V and J ends, which lost 3 bases and 8 bases, there was a span of 5 bases. The CDR3 sequence: CASSFQDEQFF. The DNA of the CDR3 is TGTGCCAGCAGCTTTCAAGATGAGCAGTTCTTC.

This chain connects TRBV12-3 or TRBV12-4 to TRBJ1-2, with 9 bases that match TRBD1. The ends lost 6 bases at V and 3 bases at J; junction bases unmatched: 8. CDR3 length: 15 amino acids. In DNA form, the CDR3 reads TGTGCCAGCAGCCCCGGGACAGGGAGGGACTATGGCTACACCTTC. Its translation is CASSPGTGRDYGYTF.

This clonotype showed up many times. CDR3 coding DNA: TGCAGTGCCGGGACAGGTGAGCAGCCCCAGCATTTT. It translates to CSAGTGEQPQHF. The rearrangement links TRBV20-1 to TRBJ1-5; TRBD1 agrees at 8 bases. Germline-derived CDR1 and CDR2 are DFQATT and SNEGSKA (reference sequence). The trim removed 6 bases at V and 7 bases at J, leaving 5 bases unmatched. CDR3 length: 12 amino acids.

V usage is TRBV9 and J usage is TRBJ2-2, with 7 bases that match TRBD2. The ends lost 4 bases at V and 3 bases at J; junction bases unmatched: 6. This CDR3 region has 15 residues. Germline assignment: CDR1 SGDLS and CDR2 YYNGEE. CDR3 loop: CASSPGTTDTGELFF. For the CDR3, the DNA is TGTGCCAGCAGCCCCGGGACTACCGACACCGGGGAGCTGTTTTTT. Combining the CDR3 with reference TRBV9 and TRBJ2-2 gives the whole variable domain DSGVTQTPKHLITATGQRVTLRCSPRSGDLSVYWYQQSLDQGLQFLIQYYNGEERAKGNILERFSAQQFPDLHSELNLSSLELGDSALYFCASSPGTTDTGELFFGEGSRLTVL.

This clonotype showed up just a few times. This sequence joins TRBV20-1 and TRBJ1-4; 9 nucleotides match TRBD1. Looked up from germline, CDR1 is DFQATT and CDR2 is SNEGSKA (reference sequence). There are 15 residues in the CDR3. V shed 2 bases and J 10 bases; nucleotides not matched to a gene: 11. CDR3 in amino acids: CSARNGQGFSGKLFF. In DNA form, the CDR3 reads TGCAGTGCTAGAAACGGACAGGGGTTTTCCGGAAAACTGTTTTTT.

This clonotype was observed many times. The chain uses TRBV15 and TRBJ2-2; TRBD1 matches 10 bases. This CDR3 contains 15 residues. Germline lookup yields CDR1 LNHNV and CDR2 YYDKDF (reference sequence). J was trimmed by 5 bases and V by 5 bases; bases with no gene match: 5. The CDR3 bases are TGTGCCACCAGCCCCGGGACAGGGGTAACCGGGGAGCTGTTTTTT. This translates into CATSPGTGVTGELFF. The variable domain in full, with the rest retrieved from reference TRBV15 and TRBJ2-2, is DAMVIQNPRYQVTQFGKPVTLSCSQTLNHNVMYWYQQKSSQAPKLLFHYYDKDFNNEADTPDNFQSRRPNTSFCFLDIRSPGLGDTAMYLCATSPGTGVTGELFFGEGSRLTVL.

The V gene is TRBV3-1, the J gene TRBJ2-5, with D possibly matching TRBD1 (6 bases). V was cut by 3 bases and J by 10 bases, with 18 bases left in between. The CDR3 runs 14 residues. Germline-derived CDR1 and CDR2 are LGHDT and YNNKEL (reference sequence). CDR3 bases: TGTGCCAGCAGCCAGGTCGGGACACGGAAGGACCAGTACTTC. This encodes CASSQVGTRKDQYF.

The chain links TRBV25-1 to TRBJ2-7; 7 bases map to TRBD1. CDR1 and CDR2 from the germline V gene are MGHDK and SYGVNS. The CDR3 runs to 17 residues. J lost 0 bases, V lost 5 bases, and 13 bases had no gene match. DNA of the CDR3: TGTGCCAGCAGTTTTACTCTCTGGGACAGTCGCTCCTACGAGCAGTACTTC. This encodes CASSFTLWDSRSYEQYF.

This clonotype was detected only a few times. The chain combines TRBV6-5 with TRBJ1-6; D gene ambiguous. Looked up from germline, CDR1 is MNHEY and CDR2 is SVGAGI. The V gene lost 2 bases and the J gene lost 8 bases, with 13 bases spanning the gap. The CDR3 is 15 amino acids. CDR3 nucleotides: TGTGCCAGCAGTTACAGAACAAGTCAATATTCACCCCTCCACTTT. It encodes CASSYRTSQYSPLHF.

V is TRBV5-1 and J is TRBJ1-5; TRBD1 is a possible D gene (6 bases). Germline V lookup: CDR1 SGHRS, CDR2 YFSETQ. Deletions cut 4 bases from V and 1 base from J, with 15 bases between. The CDR3 contains 16 residues. The CDR3 bases are TGCGCCAGCAGCCTGGACGGGGGGCAGAGCAATCAGCCCCAGCATTTT. Protein product: CASSLDGGQSNQPQHF.

The CDR3 region is CASSHPGTGQPQHF. The CDR3 bases are TGTGCCAGCAGCCATCCCGGGACAGGACAGCCCCAGCATTTT. The V and J genes are TRBV7-2 and TRBJ1-5, with 8 bases identical to TRBD1. The CDR3 consists of 14 residues. J gave up 7 bases and V 5 bases, and 7 bases lay outside the gene matches. CDR1 SGHTA and CDR2 FQGNSA come from the germline V gene.

Only a few counts were recorded for this clonotype. The chain combines TRBV20-1 with TRBJ2-5; either TRBD1 or TRBD2 may fit D (6 bases each). Germline V gene lookup returns CDR1 DFQATT and CDR2 SNEGSKA (reference sequence). The CDR3 extends over 15 amino acids. The germline V and J ends were trimmed by 3 bases and 4 bases, with 18 bases remaining between them. CDR3 loop: CSARSITGTLETQYF. CDR3 sequence (DNA): TGCAGTGCTAGGAGCATTACAGGGACTTTAGAGACCCAGTACTTC.

The rearrangement uses TRBV14 and TRBJ1-1; 8 bases are shared with TRBD1. The CDR3 runs 14 residues. CDR1 and CDR2 from the germline V gene are SGHDN and FVKESK. The V and J ends lost 3 bases and 6 bases, in that order; junction bases with no gene match: 6. The CDR3 reads CASSHTTGGAEAFF. The CDR3 DNA reads TGTGCCAGCAGCCACACTACAGGGGGTGCTGAAGCTTTCTTT.

This clonotype occurred many times. The rearrangement links TRBV24-1 to TRBJ2-3; the D gene is possibly TRBD2 (5 bases). The V and J ends lost 5 bases and 0 bases respectively, with 8 bases between them. This CDR3 is built from 14 residues. The germline gives CDR1 KGHDR, CDR2 SFDVKD. The CDR3 coding sequence is TGTGCCACCAGTGGAGGGAGTAGCACAGATACGCAGTATTTT. Residues: CATSGGSSTDTQYF.

The chain recombines TRBV24-1 with TRBJ2-2, with D tentatively TRBD2 (6 bases). The CDR3 extends over 18 amino acids. V shed 4 bases and J shed 3 bases, with 20 bases lying between them. The germline gives CDR1 KGHDR, CDR2 SFDVKD. The CDR3 DNA sequence: TGTGCCACCAGTGACCCCCCCGGCGGACTACTCGACACCGGGGAGCTGTTTTTT. It is translated as CATSDPPGGLLDTGELFF.

This clonotype is medium-sized. The V and J genes are TRBV29-1 and TRBJ1-1; maybe TRBD1 (6 bases). This CDR3 comprises 12 residues. Trimming cost V 7 bases and J 8 bases, with 17 bases left between them. CDR1 is SQVTM and CDR2 is ANQGSEA in the germline V gene. The DNA for the CDR3 is TGCAGCGCGCCAATACAGGGCAGGGAAGCTTTCTTT. Translated: CSAPIQGREAFF.

This clonotype was seen at least ten times. This chain links TRBV6-1 with TRBJ1-2; D not certain. V lost 6 bases, J lost 2 bases, and 13 bases lay in between. Germline V lookup: CDR1 MNHNS, CDR2 SASEGT. This CDR3 contains 14 residues. CDR3 residues: CASRGWTGNYGYTF. CDR3 coding DNA: TGTGCCAGCAGAGGATGGACGGGGAACTATGGCTACACCTTC.

This chain links TRBV7-6 with TRBJ1-5, with TRBD1 as a possible D gene (6 bases). CDR1 SGHVS and CDR2 FNYEAQ come from the germline V gene. The CDR3 runs 16 residues. Trimming cost V 0 bases and J 6 bases, with 15 bases left between them. The CDR3 reads CASSLAGGWGLQPQHF. The DNA of the CDR3 is TGTGCCAGCAGCTTAGCAGGGGGATGGGGTCTTCAGCCCCAGCATTTT.

This clonotype was observed a handful of times. CDR3 in DNA: TGTGCCAGCAGCGTAGGGACAGGGGCCAACACTGAAGCTTTCTTT. Translated, it gives CASSVGTGANTEAFF. The J gene is TRBJ1-1, the V gene TRBV9; TRBD1 matches at 9 bases. V shed 0 bases and J 2 bases; nucleotides not matched to a gene: 2. This CDR3 spans 15 amino acids. Germline CDR1 and CDR2: SGDLS and YYNGEE.

This clonotype was observed a handful of times. The rearrangement joins TRBV7-2 to TRBJ1-2; D not resolved. The CDR3 is 14 amino acids. Germline assignment: CDR1 SGHTA and CDR2 FQGNSA. Trimming left V 2 bases short and J 0 bases short, with 7 bases between. CDR3 in amino acids: CASSLTQSNYGYTF. CDR3 DNA sequence: TGTGCCAGCAGCTTAACACAGTCTAACTATGGCTACACCTTC.